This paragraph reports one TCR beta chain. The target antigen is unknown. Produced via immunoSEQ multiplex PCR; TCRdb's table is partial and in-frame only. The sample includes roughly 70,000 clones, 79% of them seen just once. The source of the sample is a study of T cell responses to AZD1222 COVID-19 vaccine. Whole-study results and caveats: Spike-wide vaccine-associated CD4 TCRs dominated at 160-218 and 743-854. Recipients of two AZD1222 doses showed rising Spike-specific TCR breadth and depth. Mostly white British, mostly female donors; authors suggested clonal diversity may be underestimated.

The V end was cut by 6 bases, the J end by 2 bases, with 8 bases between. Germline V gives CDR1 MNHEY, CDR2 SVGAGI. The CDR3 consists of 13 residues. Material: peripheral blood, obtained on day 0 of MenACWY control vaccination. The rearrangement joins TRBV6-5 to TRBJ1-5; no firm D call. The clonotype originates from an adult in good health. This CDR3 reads CASRVTRNQPQHF. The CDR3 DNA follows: TGTGCCAGCAGGGTGACCCGCAATCAGCCCCAGCATTTT.